These 26 T cell receptor beta chains originate from one sample sequenced in a study of blood T cells in healthy people across ages. Through a sample-barcoded 5' primer and a J-beta primer mix, a second PCR was run for roughly 6 to 11 cycles. Using its own MiXCR run on the 5' RACE reads, TCRdb lists one record per CDR3 protein. The sample has roughly 900,000 distinct CDR3 sequences, around 48% seen once. The sample taken for sequencing was blood. Every receptor here comes from a man aged 25 to 45 in good health.

Ten or more counts support this clonotype. The chain uses TRBV6-5 and TRBJ1-2; TRBD1 might be the D (6 bases). This CDR3 has 14 residues. The V gene lost 6 bases and the J gene lost 4 bases, with 15 bases spanning the gap. Germline lookup yields CDR1 MNHEY and CDR2 SVGAGI. CDR3 bases: TGTGCCAGCAGCGGACAGAGCGAGGGCTATGGCTACACCTTC. It codes for CASSGQSEGYGYTF.

The chain joins TRBV28 to TRBJ1-5; 10 positions agree with TRBD1. CDR3 length: 15 residues. Germline lookup yields CDR1 MDHEN and CDR2 SYDVKM. V shed 5 bases and J 6 bases; nucleotides not matched to a gene: 7. The CDR3 nucleotides read TGTGCCAGCAGTGGGGGACAGGGGTTTGGTCAGCCCCAGCATTTT. It yields the protein CASSGGQGFGQPQHF.

For this clonotype: A much larger clone lies a single base off, so this may be a read error. The chain is built from TRBV6-2 or TRBV6-3 and TRBJ1-1; possible D gene TRBD1, 5 bases. V shed 7 bases and J shed 5 bases, with 14 bases lying between them. Per the germline V gene, CDR1 is MNHEY and CDR2 is SVGEGT. The CDR3 sequence is 13 residues long. CDR3 DNA sequence: TGTGCCAGCAACGAGACAGAGAGTACTGAAGCTTTCTTT. It codes for CASNETESTEAFF.

This chain joins TRBV29-1 and TRBJ1-2, with a tentative D call TRBD1 (6 bases). Trimming pared 7 bases from V and 5 bases from J, leaving 14 bases between. Germline loops: CDR1 SQVTM, CDR2 ANQGSEA. This CDR3 has 12 residues. CDR3 protein: CSGQSGQYGYTF. Here the CDR3 DNA reads TGCAGCGGTCAGAGTGGACAGTATGGCTACACCTTC.

This clonotype came up a few times. Here the CDR3 DNA reads TGCAGTGCTCCTAGGACAGGGGAGGGCCACTATGGCTACACCTTC. It yields the protein CSAPRTGEGHYGYTF. V is TRBV20-1 and J is TRBJ1-2; 9 positions match TRBD1. In germline, CDR1 is DFQATT, CDR2 SNEGSKA (reference sequence). This CDR3 has 15 residues. V trimming: 5 bases; J trimming: 3 bases; junction bases outside the gene matches: 10.

This clonotype occurred many times. The chain couples TRBV12-3 or TRBV12-4 to TRBJ2-1, with TRBD2 matching 7 bases. V trimming: 8 bases; J trimming: 7 bases; junction bases outside the gene matches: 5. This CDR3 has 12 residues. The CDR3 sequence: CASVERGNEQFF. The CDR3 DNA reads as TGTGCCAGCGTGGAGCGGGGTAATGAGCAGTTCTTC.

This chain links TRBV12-3 or TRBV12-4 with TRBJ1-5; a weak D match, TRBD1 (6 bases). The CDR3 consists of 16 residues. Trimming shortened V by 4 bases and J by 2 bases, and 15 bases separated the two germline ends. CDR3 in amino acids: CASSSPAGGRNQPQHF. CDR3 DNA: TGTGCCAGCAGTTCTCCAGCCGGGGGGCGCAATCAGCCCCAGCATTTT.

Regarding this clonotype: At one boundary the junction diverges from the germline segment, which might be a read error. The chain joins TRBV7-3 to TRBJ1-6; D not certain. Germline loops: CDR1 SGHTA, CDR2 FQGTGA. The CDR3 consists of 15 residues. The CDR3 reads CASSYPTVYNSSLHF. CDR3 nucleotides: TGTGCCAGCAGCTACCCTACGGTTTATAATTCATCCCTCCACTTT.

The V gene is TRBV6-1, the J gene TRBJ1-1; D is unresolved. The V and J ends lost 7 bases and 0 bases respectively, with 9 bases between them. Germline CDR1 is MNHNS and CDR2 is SASEGT. The CDR3 spans 13 residues. In DNA, the CDR3 is TGTGCCAGCAACGCCGGGGTGAACACTGAAGCTTTCTTT. Encoded protein: CASNAGVNTEAFF.

The V gene is TRBV12-3 or TRBV12-4, the J gene TRBJ2-3; D tentatively fits TRBD1 or TRBD2 (6 bases each). This CDR3 region has 14 residues. With 8 bases removed from V and 1 base from J, the gap between germline ends came to 13 bases. DNA for the CDR3: TGTGCCAGCGGGAAGGGGGGTGGCACAGATACGCAGTATTTT. It translates to CASGKGGGTDTQYF.

The chain has TRBV28 and TRBJ2-7; D possibly corresponds to TRBD2 (5 bases). V was shortened by 6 bases and J by 7 bases, with 25 bases between the two germline ends. Germline loops: CDR1 MDHEN, CDR2 SYDVKM. The CDR3 is made up of 16 amino acids. Here the CDR3 reads CASSFEGRQDLEEQYF. The CDR3 DNA is TGTGCCAGCAGCTTTGAGGGAAGGCAAGATCTGGAAGAGCAGTACTTC.

The gene calls are TRBV3-1 and TRBJ2-2; TRBD1 matches 7 bases. CDR3 size: 14 residues. The germline CDR1 and CDR2 sequences are LGHDT and YNNKEL (reference sequence). The J segment lost 6 bases and the V segment lost 1 base, leaving 2 bases of the junction unmatched. Here the CDR3 reads CASSQAQGAGELFF. The CDR3 nucleotides are TGTGCCAGCAGCCAAGCCCAGGGGGCCGGGGAGCTGTTTTTT.

This clonotype showed up just a few times. The V and J genes are TRBV27 and TRBJ1-1, with D possibly matching TRBD1 (5 bases). CDR1 is MNHEY and CDR2 is SMNVEV in the germline V gene (reference sequence). CDR3 length: 16 amino acids. V lost 3 bases to trimming and J lost 2 bases, with 16 bases between them. The CDR3 region has the DNA TGTGCCAGCAGTTTGGTGGGTCAGGGAACCAACACTGAAGCTTTCTTT. Protein: CASSLVGQGTNTEAFF.

The chain is built from TRBV20-1 and TRBJ2-3; unclear D gene. The CDR3 contains 12 residues. CDR1 is DFQATT and CDR2 is SNEGSKA in the germline V gene (reference sequence). CDR3 nucleotide sequence: TGCAGCTTTTTCGGGAGCACAGATACGCAGTATTTT. Its protein product is CSFFGSTDTQYF.

The table lists this clonotype with a few counts. The chain joins TRBV20-1 to TRBJ1-6; a possible D gene is TRBD1 (6 bases). V lost 3 bases, J lost 10 bases, and 13 bases lay in between. Germline CDR1 and CDR2: DFQATT and SNEGSKA (reference sequence). This CDR3 is 13 amino acids long. The CDR3 is CSASPGTFSPLHF. CDR3 DNA sequence: TGCAGTGCTAGCCCCGGGACATTCTCACCCCTCCACTTT.

This clonotype was counted a few times. V usage is TRBV28 and J usage is TRBJ2-7; D unresolved. Between the trimmed V and J ends, which lost 3 bases and 6 bases, there was a span of 9 bases. The germline V gene encodes CDR1 MDHEN and CDR2 SYDVKM. The CDR3 covers 12 residues. For the CDR3, the DNA is TGTGCCAGCAGTTTCCCTCACGTCGAGCAGTACTTC. Translating gives CASSFPHVEQYF.

This CDR3 reads CASSLEGDFVTDTQYF. CDR3 in DNA: TGCGCCAGCAGCTTGGAGGGGGATTTTGTCACAGATACGCAGTATTTT. The chain recombines TRBV5-1 with TRBJ2-3; D may be TRBD1 (6 bases). Trimming took 0 bases from V and 2 from J, leaving 13 bases between them. The CDR3 spans 16 residues. Germline CDR1 reads SGHRS; CDR2 reads YFSETQ.

V is TRBV7-2 and J is TRBJ2-1, with 12 bases lining up with TRBD2. V gave up 5 bases and J gave up 6 bases; unmatched junction bases: 8. CDR1 is SGHTA, CDR2 FQGNSA, per germline. This CDR3 is 16 amino acids long. The CDR3 bases are TGTGCCAGCAGCGAGGCTAGCGGGGGGGGTCGCAATGAGCAGTTCTTC. As protein: CASSEASGGGRNEQFF.

The chain employs TRBV6-6 and TRBJ2-2; 7 bases match TRBD1. Germline V lookup: CDR1 MNHNY, CDR2 SVGAGI (reference sequence). V was clipped by 11 bases and J by 2 bases; unmatched bases: 5. The CDR3 covers 13 residues. The CDR3 DNA is TGTGCCGCCGGACAGGCCAACACCGGGGAGCTGTTTTTT. It specifies CAAGQANTGELFF.

This clonotype was counted between two and nine times. This CDR3 is CSAGGAGETQYF. Here the CDR3 DNA reads TGCAGTGCTGGGGGGGCAGGAGAGACCCAGTACTTC. The chain joins TRBV20-1 to TRBJ2-5, with a weak D call TRBD2 (7 bases). Germline V gives CDR1 DFQATT, CDR2 SNEGSKA (reference sequence). The length of the CDR3 is 12 residues. V lost 5 bases, J lost 4 bases, and 11 bases lay in between.

This clonotype has a handful of counts. The chain links TRBV28 to TRBJ2-7; D ambiguous. V lost 6 bases and J 3 bases, leaving 9 bases between the germline ends. This CDR3 region has 12 residues. The V gene's germline CDR1 is MDHEN and CDR2 SYDVKM. The chain's CDR3 is CASRAGVYEQYF. In DNA form, the CDR3 reads TGTGCCAGCAGGGCAGGAGTCTACGAGCAGTACTTC.

The chain joins TRBV11-3 to TRBJ1-1, with D perhaps TRBD1 (5 bases). Looked up from germline, CDR1 is SGHNT and CDR2 is YENEEA. V gave up 1 base and J gave up 5 bases, with 8 bases separating them. CDR3 length: 13 amino acids. The CDR3 reads CASSLVRETEAFF. The CDR3 DNA sequence: TGTGCCAGCAGCTTAGTCAGGGAGACTGAAGCTTTCTTT.

The chain employs TRBV6-2 or TRBV6-3 and TRBJ2-1; either TRBD1 or TRBD2 may fit D (5 bases each). The CDR3 has 16 amino acids. The germline CDR1 and CDR2 sequences are MNHEY and SVGEGT. V dropped 5 bases and J dropped 0 bases, with 14 bases sitting between them. The CDR3, as DNA: TGTGCCAGCAGTCGGACACTTACTAGCTCCTACAATGAGCAGTTCTTC. This encodes CASSRTLTSSYNEQFF.

The chain uses TRBV29-1 and TRBJ2-5; D perhaps matches TRBD2 (6 bases). The last part of the DNA fits TRBJ2-7 better; the J call may be wrong. The CDR3 is made up of 12 amino acids. Germline V gene data show CDR1 as SQVTM and CDR2 as ANQGSEA. The CDR3 DNA reads as TGCAGCGTTCGCCGTCAGGGAGGCGAGCAGTACTTC. Its protein product is CSVRRQGGEQYF.

The chain recombines TRBV24-1 with TRBJ1-1, with D perhaps matching TRBD1 (6 bases). The V gene's germline CDR1 is KGHDR and CDR2 SFDVKD. The CDR3 covers 14 residues. Trimming stripped 4 bases from V and 12 bases from J, with 20 bases between. CDR3 coding DNA: TGTGCCACCAGTGACACAGACAGGCCCGGGCCGTCTTTCTTT. Protein: CATSDTDRPGPSFF.

This chain links TRBV5-1 with TRBJ2-5, with TRBD2 as a possible D gene (6 bases). V lost 4 bases and J lost 11, with 15 bases in between. Per the germline V gene, CDR1 is SGHRS and CDR2 is YFSETQ. This CDR3 region has 12 residues. The chain's CDR3 is CASSIGWGEQYF. The CDR3 nucleotides are TGCGCCAGCAGCATCGGGTGGGGGGAGCAGTACTTC.